This TCR beta chain emerged from a study of cytomegalovirus exposure and HLA in healthy donors. Broader study findings: Presence/absence analyses assumed roughly uniform sequencing depth across donors. An apparent linkage of common viral pathogens to several of the most significant clusters emerged in a later analysis.

In regard to this clone: Its antigen is not known.

This CDR3 has 14 amino acids. V was pared by 3 bases and J by 7 bases, with 6 bases of the junction left unmatched. Germline V gene sequence: CDR1 SGHVS, CDR2 FNYEAQ. PCR used 60 Vbeta primers and 13 Jbeta primers. Method: immunoSEQ multiplex PCR; TCRdb's copy keeps in-frame clones and lacks some. The table lists about 110,000 clones, around 70% of them singletons, with roughly 8.4% in the top ten. The chain uses TRBV7-6 and TRBJ2-7; the match to TRBD1 covers 10 bases. The sequenced sample consisted of PBMCs. The receptor's source is a man aged 30-40 years in good health and CMV-seropositive. This CDR3 is CASSFRDRGGEQYV. The CDR3 DNA follows: TGTGCCAGCAGCTTTCGGGACAGGGGAGGGGAGCAGTACGTC.